The rows below give T cell receptor beta chains drawn from one sample of a study of identical twins. TCRdb reprocessed the 5' RACE reads with MiXCR, giving one entry per CDR3 protein. Here the sample spans 400,000 to 500,000 distinct CDR3 sequences, over 11% being singletons. This same sample was also taken into another study, of yellow fever vaccine responses in identical twins.

The source material was CD4+ T cells sorted from blood. These TCRs come from a woman in her late teens or twenties in good health. The CDR3 runs from the conserved cysteine through the conserved F or W. Each record gives: J gene, D gene, V gene, clone size, CDR3 protein, CDR3 DNA. A D gene is named only where the DNA matches it firmly. Some rows have no size entry. The others give once, few or many, or a class for an expanded clone.

TRBJ2-7,TRBD1,TRBV12-3/TRBV12-4,many,CASSSLWDSSYEQYF,TGTGCCAGCAGTTCCCTATGGGACAGCTCCTACGAGCAGTACTTC
TRBJ2-1,TRBD2,TRBV9,.,CASSANKAGLAGGRSSYNEQFF,TGTGCCAGCAGCGCAAACAAAGCGGGACTAGCGGGAGGTAGAAGCTCCTACAATGAGCAGTTCTTC
TRBJ2-1,.,TRBV27,.,CASSSKQGPRTIHNNEQFF,TGTGCCAGCAGTTCAAAACAGGGACCCCGGACAATACATAACAATGAGCAGTTCTTC
TRBJ2-5,.,TRBV5-1,.,CASSLVRGVGETQYF,TGCGCCAGCAGCTTGGTGAGAGGGGTGGGAGAGACCCAGTACTTC
TRBJ2-6,.,TRBV6-2/TRBV6-3,.,CATGYAGANVLTF,TGTGCCACCGGATACGCTGGGGCCAACGTCCTGACTTTC
TRBJ1-5,TRBD1,TRBV28,few,CASSSAGTGDQPQHF,TGTGCCAGCAGTTCAGCCGGGACAGGGGACCAGCCCCAGCATTTT
TRBJ2-7,TRBD2,TRBV5-1,.,CASSSGTSGRGLNEQYF,TGCGCCAGCAGCTCGGGGACTAGCGGGAGGGGCCTCAACGAGCAGTACTTC
TRBJ2-5,TRBD2,TRBV2,.,CASSLRAGTKQETQYF,TGTGCCAGCAGTCTGAGGGCTGGGACTAAACAAGAGACCCAGTACTTC
TRBJ2-5,TRBD2,TRBV7-2,many,CASSLVGRAGETQYF,TGTGCCAGCAGCTTAGTTGGGAGGGCCGGGGAGACCCAGTACTTC
TRBJ2-1,TRBD2,TRBV3-1,.,CASRRTSGGYNEQFF,TGTGCCAGCAGGCGGACTAGCGGGGGTTACAATGAGCAGTTCTTC
TRBJ2-3,TRBD2,TRBV20-1,many,CSAISRGLAGGTDTQYF,TGCAGTGCCATTAGCCGTGGACTAGCGGGAGGTACAGATACGCAGTATTTT
TRBJ1-2,.,TRBV9,few,CASSVATDGYTF,TGTGCCAGCAGCGTAGCTACAGATGGCTACACCTTC
TRBJ2-3,.,TRBV7-2,many,CASRDGRTSTDTQYF,TGTGCCAGCAGGGATGGGAGAACCAGCACAGATACGCAGTATTTT
TRBJ2-7,TRBD1,TRBV15,.,CATSNRDRVYEQYF,TGTGCCACCAGCAACCGGGACAGGGTGTACGAGCAGTACTTC
TRBJ2-7,.,TRBV7-9,few,CASSLMSGGFSYEQYF,TGTGCCAGCAGCTTAATGTCGGGGGGCTTTTCCTACGAGCAGTACTTC
TRBJ1-1,.,TRBV4-3,.,CASSQGNHGNTEAFF,TGCGCCAGCAGCCAGGGAAATCATGGGAACACTGAAGCTTTCTTT